This TCR beta chain was found in a study of cytomegalovirus exposure and HLA in healthy donors. The CDR3 runs 18 residues. The V gene end was trimmed by 4 bases and the J gene end by 1 base; junction bases not matched to a gene: 14. CDR1 and CDR2 from the germline V gene are SGHDT and YYEEEE. Amplification used 60 Vbeta primers and 13 Jbeta primers. Profiling relied on immunoSEQ multiplex PCR, and the TCRdb table lists in-frame clones only, not all of them. The sample includes some 120,000 clones, 79% seen only once; the top ten take 2% to 2.5%. The chain combines TRBV5-6 with TRBJ2-3; 8 bases are a match to TRBD2. This sequence was found in a man younger than 30 in good health and CMV-seronegative. What was sequenced was PBMCs. The CDR3 DNA follows: TGTGCCAGCAGCGCGATTGGCTGGGGACTAGAAGGCACAGATACGCAGTATTTT. Protein product: CASSAIGWGLEGTDTQYF. Looking up the rest from reference TRBV5-6 and TRBJ2-3 gives the full variable domain: DAGVTQSPTHLIKTRGQQVTLRCSPKSGHDTVSWYQQALGQGPQFIFQYYEEEERQRGNFPDRFSGHQFPNYSSELNVNALLLGDSALYLCASSAIGWGLEGTDTQYFGPGTRLTVL.